This is a list of T cell receptor beta chains from one sample in a study of OX40 agonist ivuxolimab in advanced cancers. Assay used: immunoSEQ multiplex PCR; TCRdb lists only in-frame clones, some missing. The sample records some 19,000 clones, 83% being singletons. Source: CD4+ or CD8+ T cells sorted from blood, taken in a trial of the OX40 agonist ivuxolimab. The receptors stem from an adult with an advanced solid tumor such as melanoma, head and neck, liver or kidney cancer. CDR3s leave out the opening cysteine and the closing phenylalanine or tryptophan.

TRBJ2-1 TRBV9 ASSVNVAGASYNEQF
TRBJ2-1 TRBV19 ASSTPAMNNEQF
TRBJ2-7 TRBV6-1 ASSDPYEQY
TRBJ1-2 TRBV6-6 ASSYGDSRFYGYT
TRBJ2-5 TRBV29-1 SGWVGEETQY
TRBJ1-1 TRBV30 AWSQLWGAETEAF
TRBJ1-3 TRBV28 ASSPRGSGNTIY
TRBJ1-1 TRBV6-6 ASSDRVTEAF
TRBJ1-1 TRBV10-3 AISVLAGRNTEAF
TRBJ2-4 TRBV5-6 ASAGEKNIQY
TRBJ1-2 TRBV6-5 ASSYEYPTISYT
TRBJ1-2 TRBV4-3 ASSQGGPYGYT
TRBJ2-1 TRBV2 ASSDSRGKEQF
TRBJ1-5 TRBV19 ASSRGGGGPSNQPQH
TRBJ1-2 TRBV27 ASSPGQFYGYT
TRBJ2-7 TRBV4-1 ASSQFVGQWDEQY
TRBJ1-5 TRBV10-1 ASSRARNQPQH
TRBJ2-2 TRBV27 ASSRFAGGEPVNTGELF
TRBJ1-1 TRBV10-2 ASSVQANTEAF
TRBJ1-6 TRBV13 ASSLGSKSPLH
TRBJ1-4 TRBV28 ASSSSVSGEKLF
TRBJ2-7 TRBV5-8 ASSLRQGATEQY
TRBJ2-1 TRBV27 ASSFLGGNYNEQF